The 3 T cell receptor beta chains given below trace back to one sample, sequenced in a study of blood T cell repertoires in COVID-19. Some clones are missing from TCRdb's copy, which holds only in-frame ones; the method was immunoSEQ multiplex PCR. In the table there are nearly 250,000 clones, approximately 85% of which are singletons. Sequencing was performed on PBMCs or T cells enriched from blood (not recorded which). These receptor sequences come from a woman in her fifties or sixties who had recovered from COVID-19.

The chain couples TRBV11-2 to TRBJ2-7; no firm D call. Germline loops: CDR1 SGHAT, CDR2 FQNNGV. The CDR3 loop spans 12 amino acids. V was shortened by 5 bases and J by 5 bases, with 10 bases between the two germline ends. The CDR3 reads CASSRPRDEQYF. The CDR3 DNA follows: TGTGCCAGCAGCCGGCCACGGGACGAGCAGTACTTC.

This rearrangement joins TRBV7-8 to TRBJ2-1, with 16 bases matching TRBD2. V dropped 5 bases and J dropped 9; count of bases not matched to a gene: 7. Germline V gene sequence: CDR1 SGHVS, CDR2 FQNEAQ. The CDR3 runs 16 residues. The DNA of the CDR3 is TGTGCCAGCAGCCCCGGGACTAGCGGGAGGGCACGTGAGCAGTTCTTC. Translating gives CASSPGTSGRAREQFF.

The chain employs TRBV28 and TRBJ1-1, with 7 positions matching TRBD1. Per the germline V gene, CDR1 is MDHEN and CDR2 is SYDVKM. The ends lost 6 bases at V and 5 bases at J; junction bases unmatched: 3. The CDR3 loop spans 12 amino acids. The CDR3 is CASRTQGTEAFF. The CDR3 DNA reads as TGTGCCAGCAGGACACAGGGGACTGAAGCTTTCTTT.